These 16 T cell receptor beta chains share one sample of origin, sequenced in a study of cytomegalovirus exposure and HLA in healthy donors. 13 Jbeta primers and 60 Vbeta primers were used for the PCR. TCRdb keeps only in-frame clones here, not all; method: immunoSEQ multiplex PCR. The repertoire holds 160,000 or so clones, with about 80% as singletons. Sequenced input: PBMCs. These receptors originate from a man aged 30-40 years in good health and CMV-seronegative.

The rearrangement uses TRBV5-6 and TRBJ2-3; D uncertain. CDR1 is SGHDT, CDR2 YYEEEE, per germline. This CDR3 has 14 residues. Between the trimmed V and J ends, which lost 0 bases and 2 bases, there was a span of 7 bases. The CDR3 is CASSLVYFTDTQYF. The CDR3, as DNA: TGTGCCAGCAGCTTGGTTTATTTCACAGATACGCAGTATTTT.

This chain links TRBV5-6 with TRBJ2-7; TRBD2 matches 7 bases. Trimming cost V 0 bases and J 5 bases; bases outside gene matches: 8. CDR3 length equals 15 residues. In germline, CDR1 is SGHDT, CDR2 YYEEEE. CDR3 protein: CASSLAPGGRNEQYF. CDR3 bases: TGTGCCAGCAGCTTGGCCCCGGGGGGAAGGAACGAGCAGTACTTC.

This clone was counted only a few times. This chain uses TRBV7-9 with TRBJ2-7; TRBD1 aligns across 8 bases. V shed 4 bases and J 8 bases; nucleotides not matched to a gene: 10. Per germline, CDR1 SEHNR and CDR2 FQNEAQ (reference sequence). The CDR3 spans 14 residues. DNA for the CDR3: TGTGCCAGCAGCTACCCCCCCAGGGGGCTCAAGCAGTACTTC. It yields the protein CASSYPPRGLKQYF. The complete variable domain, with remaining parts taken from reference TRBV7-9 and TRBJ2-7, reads DTGVSQNPRHKITKRGQNVTFRCDPISEHNRLYWYRQTLGQGPEFLTYFQNEAQLEKSRLLSDRFSAERPKGSFSTLEIQRTEQGDSAMYLCASSYPPRGLKQYFGPGTRLTVT.

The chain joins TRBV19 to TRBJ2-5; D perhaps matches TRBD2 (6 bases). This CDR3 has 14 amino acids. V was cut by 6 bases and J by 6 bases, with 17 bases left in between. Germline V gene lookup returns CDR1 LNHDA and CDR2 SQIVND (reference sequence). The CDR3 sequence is CASSPRDSSQTQYF. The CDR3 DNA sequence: TGTGCCAGTAGCCCCCGGGACTCTTCCCAGACCCAGTACTTC. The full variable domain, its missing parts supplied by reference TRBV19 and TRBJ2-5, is DGGITQSPKYLFRKEGQNVTLSCEQNLNHDAMYWYRQDPGQGLRLIYYSQIVNDFQKGDIAEGYSVSREKKESFPLTVTSAQKNPTAFYLCASSPRDSSQTQYFGPGTRLLVL.

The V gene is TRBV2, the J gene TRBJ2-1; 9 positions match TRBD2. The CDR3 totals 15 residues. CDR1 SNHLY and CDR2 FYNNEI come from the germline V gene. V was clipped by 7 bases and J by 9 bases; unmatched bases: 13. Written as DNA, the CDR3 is TGTGCCAGCACCCTGGCGGGAGGGGGGAAGGGTGAGCAGTTCTTC. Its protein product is CASTLAGGGKGEQFF.

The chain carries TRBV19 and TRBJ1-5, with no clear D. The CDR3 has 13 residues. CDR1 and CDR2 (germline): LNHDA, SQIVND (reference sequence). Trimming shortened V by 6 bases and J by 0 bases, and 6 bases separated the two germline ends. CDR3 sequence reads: CASSTDSNQPQHF. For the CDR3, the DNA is TGTGCCAGTAGCACAGATAGCAATCAGCCCCAGCATTTT.

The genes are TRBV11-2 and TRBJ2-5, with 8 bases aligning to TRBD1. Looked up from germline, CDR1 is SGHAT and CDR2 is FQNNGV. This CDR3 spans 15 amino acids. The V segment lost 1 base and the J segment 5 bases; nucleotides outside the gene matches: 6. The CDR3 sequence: CASSLATGVEETQYF. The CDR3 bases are TGTGCCAGCAGCTTAGCGACAGGGGTGGAGGAGACCCAGTACTTC.

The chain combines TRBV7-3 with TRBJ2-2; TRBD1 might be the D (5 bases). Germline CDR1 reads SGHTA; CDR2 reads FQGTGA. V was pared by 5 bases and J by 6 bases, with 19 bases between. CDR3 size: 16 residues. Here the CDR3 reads CASSPPQGRGSGELFF. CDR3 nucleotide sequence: TGTGCCAGCAGCCCCCCGCAGGGTAGAGGTTCCGGGGAGCTGTTTTTT.

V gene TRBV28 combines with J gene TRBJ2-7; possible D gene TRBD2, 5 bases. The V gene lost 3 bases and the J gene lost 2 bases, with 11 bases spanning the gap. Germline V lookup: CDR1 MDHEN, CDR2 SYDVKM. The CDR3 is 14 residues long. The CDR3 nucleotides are TGTGCCAGCAGTTTGGAGGACGGACCCTACGAGCAGTACTTC. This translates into CASSLEDGPYEQYF.

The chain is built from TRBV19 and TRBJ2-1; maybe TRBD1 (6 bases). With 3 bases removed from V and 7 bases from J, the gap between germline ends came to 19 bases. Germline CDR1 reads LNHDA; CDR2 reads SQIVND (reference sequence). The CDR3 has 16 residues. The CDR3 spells CASSMEVQGWNNEQFF. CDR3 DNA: TGTGCCAGTAGTATGGAGGTTCAGGGGTGGAATAATGAGCAGTTCTTC.

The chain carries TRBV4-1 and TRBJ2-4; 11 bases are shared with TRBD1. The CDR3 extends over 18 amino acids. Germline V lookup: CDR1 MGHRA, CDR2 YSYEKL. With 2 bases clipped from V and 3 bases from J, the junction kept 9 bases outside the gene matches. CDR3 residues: CASSQPGQGGPGKNIQYF. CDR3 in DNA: TGCGCCAGCAGCCAACCGGGACAGGGGGGCCCGGGCAAAAACATTCAGTACTTC.

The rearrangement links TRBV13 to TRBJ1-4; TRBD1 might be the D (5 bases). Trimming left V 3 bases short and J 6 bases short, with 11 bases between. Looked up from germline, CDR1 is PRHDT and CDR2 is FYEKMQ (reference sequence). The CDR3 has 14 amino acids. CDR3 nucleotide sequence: TGTGCCAGCAGCTTGGGGGGAGGGGATGAAAAACTGTTTTTT. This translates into CASSLGGGDEKLFF.

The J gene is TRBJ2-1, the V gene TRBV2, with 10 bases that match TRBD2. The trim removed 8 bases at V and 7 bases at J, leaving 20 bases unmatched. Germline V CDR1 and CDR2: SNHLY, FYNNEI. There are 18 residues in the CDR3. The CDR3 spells CASLARPTSGSRWNEQFF. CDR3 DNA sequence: TGTGCCAGCCTGGCGCGCCCGACTAGCGGGTCCCGTTGGAATGAGCAGTTCTTC.

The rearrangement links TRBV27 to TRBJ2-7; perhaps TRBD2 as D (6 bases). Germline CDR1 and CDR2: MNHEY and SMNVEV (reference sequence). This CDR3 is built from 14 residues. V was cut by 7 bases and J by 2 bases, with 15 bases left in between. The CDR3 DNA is TGTGCCAGCAAAGAACGGGGGTTGACCTACGAGCAGTACTTC. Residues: CASKERGLTYEQYF.

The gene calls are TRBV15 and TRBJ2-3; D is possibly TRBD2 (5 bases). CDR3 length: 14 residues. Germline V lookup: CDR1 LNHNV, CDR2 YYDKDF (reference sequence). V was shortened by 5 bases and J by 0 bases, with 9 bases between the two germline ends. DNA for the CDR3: TGTGCCACCAGCGGACTGGGGAGCACAGATACGCAGTATTTT. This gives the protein CATSGLGSTDTQYF.

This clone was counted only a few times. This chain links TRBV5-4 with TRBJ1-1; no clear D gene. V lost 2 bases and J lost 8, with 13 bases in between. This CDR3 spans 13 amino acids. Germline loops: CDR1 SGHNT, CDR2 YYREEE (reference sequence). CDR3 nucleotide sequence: TGTGCCAGCAGCTTAACTTTAGAAAGCGAAGCTTTCTTT. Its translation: CASSLTLESEAFF.